This T cell receptor beta chain appears in the sequencing data of a study of T-cell reconstitution after alpha-beta-depleted transplantation in children. General observations from the study: Several hundred expanded graft clones reportedly supplied alpha-beta T cells about two months after transplant. Day-60 TCRbeta diversity that was high in some patients was derived from surviving recipient T cells and thymic progenitors. T-cell counts and diversity were attributed mostly to newly produced T cells one year after transplant.

Preparation of the TCRbeta library used unique molecular identifiers. TCRdb re-derived calls from the PCR reads in MiXCR, one entry per CDR3 protein. Of more than 300,000 distinct CDR3 sequences listed, roughly 15% are singletons. A word on this clonotype: Its antigen is still unknown.

Material: PBMCs, mostly from graft donor cells, obtained 360 days after TCRalphabeta/CD19-depleted stem cell transplant. The receptor was isolated from a male patient aged 2-9 years who had a stem cell transplant for acute lymphoblastic leukemia, so the T cells may come from the graft donor.

The CDR3 loop is CASSLNLEETQYF. DNA for the CDR3: TGTGCCAGCAGCCTAAATCTAGAAGAGACCCAGTACTTC. The chain uses TRBV7-2 and TRBJ2-5; D unclear. The CDR3 consists of 13 residues. V dropped 5 bases and J dropped 3 bases, with 10 bases sitting between them. The germline CDR1 and CDR2 sequences are SGHTA and FQGNSA.